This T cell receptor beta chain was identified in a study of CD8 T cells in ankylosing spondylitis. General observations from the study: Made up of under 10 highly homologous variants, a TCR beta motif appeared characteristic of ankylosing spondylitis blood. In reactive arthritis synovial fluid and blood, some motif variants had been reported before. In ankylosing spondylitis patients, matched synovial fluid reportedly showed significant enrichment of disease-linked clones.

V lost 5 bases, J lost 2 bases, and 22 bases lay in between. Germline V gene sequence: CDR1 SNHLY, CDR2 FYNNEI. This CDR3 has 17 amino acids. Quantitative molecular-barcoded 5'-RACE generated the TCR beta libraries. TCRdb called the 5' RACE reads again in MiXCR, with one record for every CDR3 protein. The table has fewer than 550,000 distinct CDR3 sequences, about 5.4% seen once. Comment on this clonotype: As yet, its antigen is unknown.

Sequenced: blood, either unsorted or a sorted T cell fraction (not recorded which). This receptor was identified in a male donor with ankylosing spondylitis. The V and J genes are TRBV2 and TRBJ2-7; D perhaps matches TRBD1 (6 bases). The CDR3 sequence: CASSQTSGTLDPYEQYF. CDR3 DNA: TGTGCCAGCAGTCAAACCTCCGGGACACTCGATCCCTACGAGCAGTACTTC.